One and the same sample provided the 7 T cell receptor beta chains below, sequenced in a study of T cell responses to AZD1222 COVID-19 vaccine. Assay: immunoSEQ multiplex PCR; the TCRdb copy retains only in-frame clones and omits some. This table holds about 150,000 clones, 90% found once. Sequenced material: peripheral blood, taken 28 days after the second AZD1222 dose. The receptor set was obtained from an adult who received the AZD1222 COVID-19 vaccine.

Notes on this clone: This CDR3 is also generated by other DNA sequences in the sample. The chain couples TRBV29-1 to TRBJ1-5; D is unclear. The V gene's germline CDR1 is SQVTM and CDR2 ANQGSEA. The CDR3 runs 12 residues. The V end was cut by 6 bases, the J end by 0 bases, with 6 bases between. CDR3 coding DNA: TGCAGCGTGGGCAGTAGCAATCAGCCCCAGCATTTT. This codes for CSVGSSNQPQHF. The variable domain in full, with the rest retrieved from reference TRBV29-1 and TRBJ1-5, is SAVISQKPSRDICQRGTSLTIQCQVDSQVTMMFWYRQQPGQSLTLIATANQGSEATYESGFVIDKFPISRPNLTFSTLTVSNMSPEDSSIYLCSVGSSNQPQHFGDGTRLSIL.

This chain links TRBV6-5 with TRBJ1-2, with 7 bases that match TRBD1. CDR1 is MNHEY and CDR2 is SVGAGI in the germline V gene. V lost 7 bases, J lost 7 bases, and 9 bases stayed unmatched. The CDR3 spans 13 residues. CDR3 sequence: CASIVRQGVGYTF. The CDR3 DNA reads as TGTGCCAGCATCGTTAGACAGGGCGTTGGCTACACCTTC.

This clone has just one count. The genes are TRBV5-1 and TRBJ2-1; TRBD2 matches 7 bases. The CDR3 totals 15 residues. V was clipped by 3 bases and J by 0 bases; unmatched bases: 3. The germline V gene has CDR1 SGHRS and CDR2 YFSETQ. DNA for the CDR3: TGCGCCAGCAGCTCCGGGGGGAGCTCCTACAATGAGCAGTTCTTC. Its protein product is CASSSGGSSYNEQFF.

J is TRBJ1-1 and V is TRBV10-1; D unresolved. Trimming took off 7 bases at V and 0 bases at J, with 18 bases between the two ends. The CDR3 totals 16 residues. CDR1 WNHNN and CDR2 SYGVQD come from the germline V gene (reference sequence). CDR3 nucleotides: TGCGCCAGCACCCCGAGCGGGAGACCCTTGAACACTGAAGCTTTCTTT. This translates into CASTPSGRPLNTEAFF.

This chain uses TRBV28 with TRBJ1-2, with D possibly TRBD1 on 5 matching bases. Germline V gives CDR1 MDHEN, CDR2 SYDVKM. The CDR3 consists of 16 residues. Trimming removed 8 bases from V and 4 bases from J, with 23 bases in between. The CDR3 sequence: CASFSTAAGWFYGYTF. CDR3 bases: TGTGCCAGCTTTTCGACGGCGGCAGGGTGGTTCTATGGCTACACCTTC.

The chain employs TRBV10-1 and TRBJ2-2; D is possibly TRBD1 or TRBD2 (5 bases each). Germline V lookup: CDR1 WNHNN, CDR2 SYGVQD (reference sequence). CDR3 length: 14 residues. The ends were cut back, 2 bases at V and 2 bases at J, with 6 bases in the middle. CDR3 nucleotide sequence: TGCGCCAGCAGTGAGGGGGGTAACACCGGGGAGCTGTTTTTT. It encodes CASSEGGNTGELFF.

V gene TRBV7-9 combines with J gene TRBJ2-7; 8 bases line up with TRBD1. Germline-derived CDR1 and CDR2 are SEHNR and FQNEAQ (reference sequence). With 4 bases clipped from V and 3 bases from J, the junction kept 17 bases outside the gene matches. This CDR3 spans 18 amino acids. The CDR3, as DNA: TGTGCCAGCAGCTCCTCCGGGACAGGTTATGCGTACCTCTACGAGCAGTACTTC. This encodes CASSSSGTGYAYLYEQYF.